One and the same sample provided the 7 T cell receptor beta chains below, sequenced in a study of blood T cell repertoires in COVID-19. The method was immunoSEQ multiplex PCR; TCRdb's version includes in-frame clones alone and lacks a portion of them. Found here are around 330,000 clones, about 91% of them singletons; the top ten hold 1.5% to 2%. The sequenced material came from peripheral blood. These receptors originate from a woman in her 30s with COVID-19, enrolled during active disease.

The CDR3 sequence: CASSAIRDRGTGELFF. The CDR3 DNA reads as TGTGCCAGTAGCGCAATCCGGGACAGGGGGACCGGGGAGCTGTTTTTT. V is TRBV19 and J is TRBJ2-2; TRBD1 matches 11 bases. The junction had 8 bases not matched to a gene; V was cut back by 6 bases and J by 5 bases. The CDR3 runs to 16 residues. Germline CDR1 and CDR2: LNHDA and SQIVND (reference sequence). Full variable domain (outside the CDR3, taken from reference TRBV19 and TRBJ2-2): DGGITQSPKYLFRKEGQNVTLSCEQNLNHDAMYWYRQDPGQGLRLIYYSQIVNDFQKGDIAEGYSVSREKKESFPLTVTSAQKNPTAFYLCASSAIRDRGTGELFFGEGSRLTVL.

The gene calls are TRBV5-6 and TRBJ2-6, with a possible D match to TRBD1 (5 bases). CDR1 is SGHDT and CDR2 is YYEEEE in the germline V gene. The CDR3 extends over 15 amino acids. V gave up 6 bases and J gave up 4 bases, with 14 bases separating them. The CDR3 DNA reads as TGTGCCAGCACTCCTCTTGGGGCCGGGGCCAACGTCCTGACTTTC. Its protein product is CASTPLGAGANVLTF.

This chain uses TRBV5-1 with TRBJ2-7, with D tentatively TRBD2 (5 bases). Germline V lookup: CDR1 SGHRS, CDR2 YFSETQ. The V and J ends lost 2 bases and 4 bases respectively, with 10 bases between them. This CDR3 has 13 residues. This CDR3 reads CASSLTGKYEQYV. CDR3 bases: TGCGCCAGCAGCTTAACGGGGAAGTACGAGCAGTACGTC.

The CDR3: CASSLNPTGSFPGELFF. The CDR3 DNA reads as TGTGCCAGCAGCTTAAACCCGACAGGGTCATTTCCCGGGGAGCTGTTTTTT. The V and J genes are TRBV7-2 and TRBJ2-2; TRBD1 matches at 7 bases. This CDR3 contains 17 residues. V lost 2 bases and J lost 6; bases outside the gene matches: 12. The germline V gene has CDR1 SGHTA and CDR2 FQGNSA.

The CDR3 nucleotides are TGTGCCAGCAGCTTATCGGAGGGGCAGGGGGCGCAGAGCACTGAAGCTTTCTTT. Translation: CASSLSEGQGAQSTEAFF. The chain combines TRBV11-3 with TRBJ1-1, with 8 bases that match TRBD1. The CDR3 runs 18 residues. Germline values: CDR1 SGHNT, CDR2 YENEEA. J gave up 4 bases and V 2 bases, and 15 bases lay outside the gene matches.

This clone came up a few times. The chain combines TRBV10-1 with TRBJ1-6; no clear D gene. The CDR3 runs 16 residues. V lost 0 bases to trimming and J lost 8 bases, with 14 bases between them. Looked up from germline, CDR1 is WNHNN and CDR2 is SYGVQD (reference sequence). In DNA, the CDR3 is TGCGCCAGCAGTGAGTCAGTCCCGGGATACGATTCACCCCTCCACTTT. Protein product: CASSESVPGYDSPLHF.

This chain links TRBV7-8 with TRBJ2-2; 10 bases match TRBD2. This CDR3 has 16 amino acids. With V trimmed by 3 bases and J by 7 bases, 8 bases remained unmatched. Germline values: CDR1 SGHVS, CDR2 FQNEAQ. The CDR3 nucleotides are TGTGCCAGCAGCTTTGTGGGAGCGGGGGGGATCGGGGAGCTGTTTTTT. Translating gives CASSFVGAGGIGELFF.